Sequencing of this T cell receptor beta chain was carried out in a study of OX40 agonist ivuxolimab in advanced cancers. The CDR3 runs to 14 residues. After removal of 5 bases from V and 5 bases from J, the junction contained 5 bases not matched to a gene. Per germline, CDR1 SNHLY and CDR2 FYNNEI. The table came from immunoSEQ multiplex PCR; TCRdb's copy has only in-frame clones and leaves some out. The repertoire holds about 46,000 clones, with 82% as singletons. The source material was CD4+ or CD8+ T cells sorted from blood, sampled in a trial of the OX40 agonist ivuxolimab. The chain uses TRBV2 and TRBJ2-7, with 11 bases that match TRBD1. This clonotype originated in an adult with an advanced solid tumor such as melanoma, head and neck, liver or kidney cancer. For the CDR3, the DNA is TGTGCCAGCAGTAAGGACAGGGGGCTTGACGAGCAGTACTTC. Protein product: CASSKDRGLDEQYF.